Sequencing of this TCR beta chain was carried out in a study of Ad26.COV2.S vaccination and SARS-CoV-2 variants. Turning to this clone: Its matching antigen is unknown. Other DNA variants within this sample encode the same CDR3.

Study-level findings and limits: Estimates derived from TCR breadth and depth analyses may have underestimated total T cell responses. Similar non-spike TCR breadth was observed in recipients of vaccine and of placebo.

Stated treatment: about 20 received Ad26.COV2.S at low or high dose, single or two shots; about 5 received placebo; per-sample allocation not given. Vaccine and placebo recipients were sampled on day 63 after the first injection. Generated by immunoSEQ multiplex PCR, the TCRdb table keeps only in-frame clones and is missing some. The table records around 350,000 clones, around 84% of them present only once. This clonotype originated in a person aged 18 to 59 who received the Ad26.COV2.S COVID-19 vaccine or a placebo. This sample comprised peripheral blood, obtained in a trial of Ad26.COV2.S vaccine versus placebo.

Here the CDR3 reads CASSPPGTTYEQYF. The DNA of the CDR3 is TGTGCCAGCAGCCCGCCCGGGACAACCTACGAGCAGTACTTC. V usage is TRBV7-9 and J usage is TRBJ2-7, with D tentatively TRBD1 (6 bases). CDR3 size: 14 residues. V lost 5 bases and J 2 bases, leaving 13 bases between the germline ends. The V gene's germline CDR1 is SEHNR and CDR2 FQNEAQ (reference sequence).